Included here is one T cell receptor beta chain sequence, with context. The data are from a study of blood T cell repertoires in COVID-19. Study details: Samples came from the United States, Italy and Spain, spanning acute and convalescent COVID-19. The analysed material was cDNA or gDNA that came from T cells, B-cell-depleted T cells, or PBMCs.

The junction had 17 bases not matched to a gene; V was cut back by 4 bases and J by 7 bases. Germline V gives CDR1 SGHTA, CDR2 FQGTGA. There are 19 residues in the CDR3. Ages ranged from about 18 to 100 years, with residence in about two dozen US areas. Grouping used clinical history reported by participants in a survey and questionnaire. Only in-frame clones appear in the TCRdb table, and some are missing; sequencing was by immunoSEQ multiplex PCR. In the table there are 150,000 to 200,000 clones, approximately 80% of which are singletons. The sequence derives from a man aged 45-65 years who had recovered from COVID-19. The V gene is TRBV7-3, the J gene TRBJ2-1; 12 bases line up with TRBD2. The sequenced material came from PBMCs or T cells enriched from blood (not recorded which). Written as DNA, the CDR3 is TGTGCCAGCAGCTCCCGCCCCGGGCTAGCGGGAGGGGGTAGGAATGAGCAGTTCTTC. Its protein is CASSSRPGLAGGGRNEQFF.